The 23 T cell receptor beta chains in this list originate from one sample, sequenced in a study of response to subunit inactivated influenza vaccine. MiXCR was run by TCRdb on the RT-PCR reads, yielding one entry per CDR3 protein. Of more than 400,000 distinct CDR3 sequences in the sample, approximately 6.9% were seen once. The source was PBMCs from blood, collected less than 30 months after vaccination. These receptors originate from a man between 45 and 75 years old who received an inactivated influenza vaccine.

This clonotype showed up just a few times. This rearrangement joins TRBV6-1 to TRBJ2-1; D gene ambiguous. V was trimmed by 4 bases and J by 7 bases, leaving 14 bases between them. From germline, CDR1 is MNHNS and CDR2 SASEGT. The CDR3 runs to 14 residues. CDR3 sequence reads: CASSGGRNINEQFF. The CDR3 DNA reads TGTGCCAGCAGTGGCGGACGGAATATTAATGAGCAGTTCTTC.

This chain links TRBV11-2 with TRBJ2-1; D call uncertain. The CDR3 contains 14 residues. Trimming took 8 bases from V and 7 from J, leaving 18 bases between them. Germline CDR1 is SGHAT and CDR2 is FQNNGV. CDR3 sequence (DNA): TGTGCCAGCCGCGAAGCGCTCCTTTCGAATGAGCAGTTCTTC. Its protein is CASREALLSNEQFF.

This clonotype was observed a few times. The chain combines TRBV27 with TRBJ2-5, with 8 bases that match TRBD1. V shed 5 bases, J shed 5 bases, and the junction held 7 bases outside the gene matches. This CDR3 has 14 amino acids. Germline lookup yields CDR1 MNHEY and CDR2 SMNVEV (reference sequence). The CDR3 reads CASSPGQGTETQYF. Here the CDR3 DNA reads TGTGCCAGCAGTCCCGGACAGGGCACGGAGACCCAGTACTTC.

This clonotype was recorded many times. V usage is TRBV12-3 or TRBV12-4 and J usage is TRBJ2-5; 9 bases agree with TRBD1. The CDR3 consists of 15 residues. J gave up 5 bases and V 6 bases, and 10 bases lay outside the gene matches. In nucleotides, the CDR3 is TGTGCCAGCAGCAACGGGACAGGGTCGGGCGAGACCCAGTACTTC. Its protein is CASSNGTGSGETQYF.

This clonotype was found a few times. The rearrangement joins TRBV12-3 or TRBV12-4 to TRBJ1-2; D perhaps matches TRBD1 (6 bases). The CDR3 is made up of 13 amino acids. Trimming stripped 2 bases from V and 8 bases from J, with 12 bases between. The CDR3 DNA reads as TGTGCCAGCAGTTTAATGGGGGGCAGGGGCTACACCTTC. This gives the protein CASSLMGGRGYTF.

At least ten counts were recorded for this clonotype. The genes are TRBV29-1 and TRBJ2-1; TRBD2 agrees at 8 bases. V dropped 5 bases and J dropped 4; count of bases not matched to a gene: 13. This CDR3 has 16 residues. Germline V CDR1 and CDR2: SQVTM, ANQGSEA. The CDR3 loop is CSVNLYTSGMYNEQFF. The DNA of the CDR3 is TGCAGCGTTAATCTTTATACTAGCGGCATGTACAATGAGCAGTTCTTC.

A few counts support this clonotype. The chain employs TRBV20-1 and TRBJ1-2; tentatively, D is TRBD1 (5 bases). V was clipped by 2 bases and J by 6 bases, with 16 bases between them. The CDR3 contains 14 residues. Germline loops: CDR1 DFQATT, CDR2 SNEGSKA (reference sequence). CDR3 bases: TGCAGTGCTAGAAACCGGGTGGGGGGTCATGGCTACACCTTC. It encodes CSARNRVGGHGYTF.

CDR3 nucleotides: TGTGCCAGCAGCCGGACAATAGGTGAAAAACTGTTTTTT. This codes for CASSRTIGEKLFF. This chain connects TRBV3-1 to TRBJ1-4, with TRBD1 as a possible D gene (5 bases). This CDR3 comprises 13 residues. In germline, CDR1 is LGHDT, CDR2 YNNKEL (reference sequence). V gave up 4 bases and J gave up 7 bases, with 10 bases separating them.

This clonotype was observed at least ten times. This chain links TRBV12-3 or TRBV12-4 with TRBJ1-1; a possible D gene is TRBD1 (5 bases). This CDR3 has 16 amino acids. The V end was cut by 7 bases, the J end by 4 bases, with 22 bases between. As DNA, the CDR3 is TGTGCCAGCACCAGGGTGGGCGCGGGCCTGGGCACTGAAGCTTTCTTT. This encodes CASTRVGAGLGTEAFF.

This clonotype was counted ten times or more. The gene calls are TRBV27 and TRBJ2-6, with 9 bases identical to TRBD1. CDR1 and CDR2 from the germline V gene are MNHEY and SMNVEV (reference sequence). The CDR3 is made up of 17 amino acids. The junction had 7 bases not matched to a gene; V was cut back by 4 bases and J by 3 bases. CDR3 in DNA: TGTGCCAGCAGTTACACAGGGGGCGCAGGTGGGGCCAACGTCCTGACTTTC. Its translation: CASSYTGGAGGANVLTF.

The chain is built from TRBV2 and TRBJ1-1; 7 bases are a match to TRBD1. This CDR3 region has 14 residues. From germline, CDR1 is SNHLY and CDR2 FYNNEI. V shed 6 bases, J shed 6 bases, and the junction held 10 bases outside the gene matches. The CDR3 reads CASSQQGSLSEAFF. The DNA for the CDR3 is TGTGCCAGCAGCCAACAGGGGTCTCTTTCTGAAGCTTTCTTT.

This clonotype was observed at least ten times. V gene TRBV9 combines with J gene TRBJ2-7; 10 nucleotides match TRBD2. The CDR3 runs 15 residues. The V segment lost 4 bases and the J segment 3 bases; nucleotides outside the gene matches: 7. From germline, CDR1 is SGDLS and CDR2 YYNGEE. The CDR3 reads CASSITSGAYYEQYF. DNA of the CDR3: TGTGCCAGCAGCATAACTAGCGGGGCCTACTACGAGCAGTACTTC.

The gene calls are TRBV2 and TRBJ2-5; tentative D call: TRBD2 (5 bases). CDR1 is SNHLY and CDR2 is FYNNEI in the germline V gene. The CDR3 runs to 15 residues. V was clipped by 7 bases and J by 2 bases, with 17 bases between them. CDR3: CASNRDGGAQETQYF. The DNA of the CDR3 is TGTGCCAGCAATCGGGATGGAGGAGCACAAGAGACCCAGTACTTC. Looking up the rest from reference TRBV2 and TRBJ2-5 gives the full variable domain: EPEVTQTPSHQVTQMGQEVILRCVPISNHLYFYWYRQILGQKVEFLVSFYNNEISEKSEIFDDQFSVERPDGSNFTLKIRSTKLEDSAMYFCASNRDGGAQETQYFGPGTRLLVL.

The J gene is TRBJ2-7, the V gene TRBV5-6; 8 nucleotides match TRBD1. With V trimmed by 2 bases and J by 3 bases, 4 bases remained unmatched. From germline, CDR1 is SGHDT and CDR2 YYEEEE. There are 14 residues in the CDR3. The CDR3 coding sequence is TGTGCCAGCAGCTTCGGGACAGGAGACTACGAGCAGTACTTC. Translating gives CASSFGTGDYEQYF.

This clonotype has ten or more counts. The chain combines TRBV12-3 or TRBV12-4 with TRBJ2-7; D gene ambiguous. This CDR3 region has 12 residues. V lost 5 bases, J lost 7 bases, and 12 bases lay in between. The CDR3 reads CASSPRMNEQYF. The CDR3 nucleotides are TGTGCCAGCAGTCCGCGGATGAATGAGCAGTACTTC.

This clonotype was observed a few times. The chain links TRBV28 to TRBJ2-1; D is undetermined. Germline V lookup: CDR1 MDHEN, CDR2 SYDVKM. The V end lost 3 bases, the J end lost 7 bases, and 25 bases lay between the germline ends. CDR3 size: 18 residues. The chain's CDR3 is CASSFHPEAARLWNEQFF. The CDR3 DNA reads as TGTGCCAGCAGTTTCCACCCTGAAGCTGCGCGGCTCTGGAATGAGCAGTTCTTC.

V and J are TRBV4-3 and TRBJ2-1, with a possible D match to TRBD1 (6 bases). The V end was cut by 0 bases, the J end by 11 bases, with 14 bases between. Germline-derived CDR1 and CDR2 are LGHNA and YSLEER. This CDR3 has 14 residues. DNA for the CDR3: TGCGCCAGCAGCCAAGATGCCGGGACACGGAAGCAGTTCTTC. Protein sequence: CASSQDAGTRKQFF.

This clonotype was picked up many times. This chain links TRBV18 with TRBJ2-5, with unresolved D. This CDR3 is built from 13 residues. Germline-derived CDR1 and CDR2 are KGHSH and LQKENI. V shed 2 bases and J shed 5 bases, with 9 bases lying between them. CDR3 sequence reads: CASSPTAGETQYF. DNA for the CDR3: TGTGCCAGCTCACCAACAGCCGGGGAGACCCAGTACTTC.

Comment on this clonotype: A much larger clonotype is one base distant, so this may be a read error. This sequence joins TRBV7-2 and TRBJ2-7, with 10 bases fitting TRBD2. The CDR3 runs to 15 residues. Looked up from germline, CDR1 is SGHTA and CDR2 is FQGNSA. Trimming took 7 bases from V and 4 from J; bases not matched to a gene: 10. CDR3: CASNLTSGRQYEQYF. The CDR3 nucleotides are TGTGCCAGCAACCTGACTAGCGGGCGTCAATACGAGCAGTACTTC.

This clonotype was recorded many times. The CDR3 DNA reads as TGTGCCAGCAGAAAGGCACAGGGGGGAGAGACCCAGTACTTC. Encoded protein: CASRKAQGGETQYF. The V gene is TRBV7-9, the J gene TRBJ2-5; 8 bases agree with TRBD1. V lost 6 bases, J lost 4 bases, and 7 bases stayed unmatched. Germline lookup yields CDR1 SEHNR and CDR2 FQNEAQ (reference sequence). The CDR3 contains 14 residues.

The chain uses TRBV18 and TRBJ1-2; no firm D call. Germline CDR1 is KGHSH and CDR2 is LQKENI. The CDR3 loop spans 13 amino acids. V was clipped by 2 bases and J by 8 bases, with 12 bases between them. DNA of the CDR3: TGTGCCAGCTCACCAGTCCCCGGTGACGGCTACACCTTC. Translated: CASSPVPGDGYTF.

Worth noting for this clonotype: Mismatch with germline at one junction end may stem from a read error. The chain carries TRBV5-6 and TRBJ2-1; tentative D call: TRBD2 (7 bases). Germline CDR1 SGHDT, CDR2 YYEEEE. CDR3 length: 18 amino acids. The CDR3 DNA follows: TGTGCCAGCGGCTTGGTACCCGGGGGGCCCGAAGAAGGGAATGAGCAGTTCTTC. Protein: CASGLVPGGPEEGNEQFF.

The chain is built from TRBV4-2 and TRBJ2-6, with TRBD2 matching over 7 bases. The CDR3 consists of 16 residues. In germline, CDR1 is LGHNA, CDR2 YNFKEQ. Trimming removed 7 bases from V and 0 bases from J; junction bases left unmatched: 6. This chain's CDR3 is CASTPGGPSGANVLTF. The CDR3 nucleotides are TGTGCCAGCACCCCGGGGGGTCCCTCTGGGGCCAACGTCCTGACTTTC.